The rows below give T cell receptor beta chains drawn from one sample of a study of blood T cell repertoires in COVID-19. Libraries were prepared by immunoSEQ multiplex PCR; TCRdb keeps only in-frame clonotypes and omits some of them. The table lists under 350,000 clones, approximately 90% of them singletons. Specimen: PBMCs or T cells enriched from blood (not recorded which). Every receptor here comes from a man aged 25 to 45 who had recovered from COVID-19. Both conserved end residues are part of each CDR3. A D gene is named only where the DNA matches it firmly.

D gene,J gene,V gene,CDR3 DNA,CDR3 protein
-,TRBJ1-6,TRBV5-1,TGCGCCAGCAGCCAGGTCGGCAGGGGTGGATCACCCCTCCACTTT,CASSQVGRGGSPLHF
TRBD1,TRBJ1-2,TRBV25-1,TGTGCCAGCAGGGCCCAACAGGGGGACTATGGCTACACCTTC,CASRAQQGDYGYTF
-,TRBJ1-1,TRBV19,TGTGCCAGTAATTTTCGGGCAGGGAACAAGAAAGAAGCCCTCTTT,CASNFRAGNKKEALF
-,TRBJ1-1,TRBV4-2,TGTGCCAGCAGCCAAGATAACCCAGGGTTCACTGAAGCTTTCTTT,CASSQDNPGFTEAFF
-,TRBJ2-7,TRBV5-1,TGCGCCAGCAGCAGGGGTTTTGGGGCTTACGAGCAGTATTTC,CASSRGFGAYEQYF
-,TRBJ1-6,TRBV6-1,TGTGCCAGCAATGAAGGCAGGGAGGCGAGCTCCTATAATTCACCCCTCCACTTT,CASNEGREASSYNSPLHF
-,TRBJ1-2,TRBV5-1,TGCGCCAGCAGCTTGGGAGGGCCATTCGAAGGGTATGGCTACACCTTC,CASSLGGPFEGYGYTF
TRBD1,TRBJ2-7,TRBV2,TGTGCCAGCCGGGACAGACAACCCTCCTACGAGCAGTACTTC,CASRDRQPSYEQYF
-,TRBJ1-2,TRBV2,TGTGCCAGCAGTGAAGTGGGCAGTAACTATGGCTACACCTTC,CASSEVGSNYGYTF
-,TRBJ2-6,TRBV28,TGTGCCAGCAGTTTACAGGGCTCTGGGGCCAACGTCCTGACTTTC,CASSLQGSGANVLTF
TRBD1,TRBJ1-6,TRBV6-5,TGTGCCAGCACCTCTGGGACAGGCAATAATTCACCCCTCCACTTT,CASTSGTGNNSPLHF
TRBD2,TRBJ2-1,TRBV9,TGTGCCAGCAGCGTAGATCTAGCGGGGGGTTACAATGAGCAGTTCTTC,CASSVDLAGGYNEQFF
-,TRBJ2-7,TRBV2,TGTGCCAGCAGAGAACAGGGTGTTAGGATCTACGAGCAGTACTTC,CASREQGVRIYEQYF
-,TRBJ2-7,TRBV7-8,TGTGCCAGCAGCTTAGGGTATGCGACAGGCACCGAGCAGTACTTC,CASSLGYATGTEQYF
-,TRBJ1-3,TRBV15,TGTGCCACCAGCAGAGCAGAAGGGGCAGCCTCTGGAAACACCATATATTTT,CATSRAEGAASGNTIYF
-,TRBJ1-2,TRBV28,TGTGCCAGTCACCCGGCTAACGACATGCCGGATGGCTACACCTTC,CASHPANDMPDGYTF
-,TRBJ1-6,TRBV2,TGTGCCAGCAATACAGGGTCGGCCGGTTCACCCCTCCACTTT,CASNTGSAGSPLHF
-,TRBJ1-2,TRBV18,TGTGCCAGCTCACCACCGACAGGACTTAACTATGGCTACACCTTC,CASSPPTGLNYGYTF
TRBD2,TRBJ2-7,TRBV24-1,TGTGCCACCAGTGAAGGGACTAGCGGCTACGAGCAGTACTTC,CATSEGTSGYEQYF